Described below is a single T cell receptor beta chain sequence and its context. The antigen remains undetermined. The data derive from a study of CD4+ T cells in melanoma. The germline V and J ends were trimmed by 5 bases and 0 bases, with 11 bases remaining between them. This CDR3 is built from 14 residues. CDR1 and CDR2 from the germline V gene are MRHNA and SNTAGT. Data came from immunoSEQ multiplex PCR; TCRdb stores just in-frame clones and leaves some out. The data contain some 110,000 clones, over 80% of them singletons. Study results and caveats: In melanoma, neoantigen-specific CD4+ T cells reportedly differed in differentiation state. A reported correlation linked neoantigen-specific CD4+ T cells to CD8+, macrophage and B cell function.

V and J are TRBV6-4 and TRBJ2-7, with a possible D match to TRBD1 (7 bases). Sequencing was done on a sample of peripheral blood. The receptor comes from a human donor with melanoma. The CDR3 here is CASSSQGGSYEQYF. CDR3 coding DNA: TGTGCCAGCAGTTCCCAGGGGGGCTCCTACGAGCAGTACTTC.